Shown below are 25 T cell receptor beta chains from a single sample sequenced in a study of identical twins. TCRdb processed the 5' RACE reads anew with MiXCR; each CDR3 protein has one entry. The data show about 240,000 distinct CDR3 sequences, roughly a tenth seen once. The sample comprised memory T cells sorted from blood. These receptors were obtained from a man aged 50 to 59 in good health.

This clonotype was picked up a small number of times. The chain employs TRBV6-1 and TRBJ1-2, with D tentatively TRBD1 (6 bases). This CDR3 has 14 amino acids. The V and J ends lost 4 bases and 4 bases respectively, with 13 bases between them. From germline, CDR1 is MNHNS and CDR2 SASEGT. The CDR3 region is CASSGGTQSYGYTF. The CDR3 nucleotides are TGTGCCAGCAGTGGCGGGACACAATCCTATGGCTACACCTTC.

This clonotype was observed many times. The V gene is TRBV28, the J gene TRBJ2-1; D is perhaps TRBD1 (6 bases). The CDR3 covers 15 residues. Per the germline V gene, CDR1 is MDHEN and CDR2 is SYDVKM. Trimming took off 3 bases at V and 3 bases at J, with 12 bases between the two ends. CDR3 coding DNA: TGTGCCAGCAGTTTTTCCGGGACAATCTACAATGAGCAGTTCTTC. This encodes CASSFSGTIYNEQFF.

This clonotype was seen more than once but under ten times. The chain is built from TRBV10-3 and TRBJ2-7; TRBD1 or TRBD2 may be the D gene (6 bases each). The germline V gene has CDR1 ENHRY and CDR2 SYGVKD. V lost 3 bases, J lost 4 bases, and 19 bases lay in between. This CDR3 region has 16 residues. The CDR3 DNA sequence: TGTGCCATCAGTGAATTGTACGGGGGCAGCTCATACGAGCAGTACTTC. Translating it yields CAISELYGGSSYEQYF.

V usage is TRBV24-1 and J usage is TRBJ2-5; D tentatively fits TRBD1 or TRBD2 (5 bases each). V lost 0 bases and J 5 bases, leaving 9 bases between the germline ends. Germline CDR1 and CDR2: KGHDR and SFDVKD. CDR3 size: 14 residues. CDR3 protein: CATSDLPGTETQYF. CDR3 bases: TGTGCCACCAGTGATTTGCCGGGGACCGAGACCCAGTACTTC.

Many counts were recorded for this clonotype. The chain employs TRBV29-1 and TRBJ2-7, with D maybe TRBD1 (6 bases). Deletions cut 4 bases from V and 3 bases from J, with 7 bases between. From germline, CDR1 is SQVTM and CDR2 ANQGSEA. The CDR3 has 11 residues. Here the CDR3 DNA reads TGCAGCGTTGGGACAGTCTACGAGCAGTACTTC. Encoded protein: CSVGTVYEQYF.

This sequence joins TRBV10-2 and TRBJ2-1; weak D call: TRBD2 (5 bases). The CDR3 covers 15 residues. V lost 5 bases and J lost 8, with 19 bases in between. In germline, CDR1 is WSHSY, CDR2 SAAADI. The chain's CDR3 is CASSRGLDFVDEQFF. DNA for the CDR3: TGCGCCAGCAGTCGTGGACTCGACTTTGTGGATGAGCAGTTCTTC.

This clonotype appeared a few times. The rearrangement links TRBV7-2 to TRBJ2-7; 9 bases are a match to TRBD1. The V segment lost 2 bases and the J segment 5 bases; nucleotides outside the gene matches: 7. The CDR3 spans 15 residues. From germline, CDR1 is SGHTA and CDR2 FQGNSA. The CDR3 reads CASSLRGQGGDEQYF. As DNA, the CDR3 is TGTGCCAGCAGCTTAAGGGGACAGGGTGGCGACGAGCAGTACTTC. Full variable domain (remainder filled in from reference TRBV7-2 and TRBJ2-7): GAGVSQSPSNKVTEKGKDVELRCDPISGHTALYWYRQSLGQGLEFLIYFQGNSAPDKSGLPSDRFSAERTGGSVSTLTIQRTQQEDSAVYLCASSLRGQGGDEQYFGPGTRLTVT.

In its sample, this clonotype was seen many times. This rearrangement joins TRBV5-1 to TRBJ1-3, with a tentative D call TRBD1 (6 bases). The CDR3 is 15 residues long. V was pared by 1 base and J by 4 bases, with 12 bases between. CDR1 is SGHRS and CDR2 is YFSETQ in the germline V gene. CDR3 region: CASSLTQGTGNTIYF. Written as DNA, the CDR3 is TGCGCCAGCAGCTTGACTCAGGGGACGGGAAACACCATATATTTT.

The V and J genes are TRBV12-3 or TRBV12-4 and TRBJ2-3; 7 nucleotides line up with TRBD1. Losses at the gene ends were 6 bases for V and 11 bases for J; bases not matched to a gene: 11. The CDR3 loop spans 13 amino acids. CDR3 loop: CASRTDRAGGQYF. The CDR3 region has the DNA TGTGCCAGCAGAACCGACAGGGCTGGAGGGCAGTATTTT.

The table lists this clonotype with many counts. The chain couples TRBV5-6 to TRBJ2-7; D assignment may be TRBD1 or TRBD2 (5 bases each). This CDR3 has 13 amino acids. V shed 7 bases and J shed 2 bases, with 13 bases lying between them. The germline V gene encodes CDR1 SGHDT and CDR2 YYEEEE. The CDR3 DNA follows: TGTGCCAGCGGCCGGGACGGCACCTACGAGCAGTACTTC. Its protein product is CASGRDGTYEQYF.

This chain connects TRBV5-5 to TRBJ2-2; no definite D call. CDR1 is SGHKS and CDR2 is YYEKEE in the germline V gene (reference sequence). The V and J ends lost 3 bases and 5 bases respectively, with 14 bases between them. The CDR3 has 15 residues. The CDR3 DNA reads TGTGCCAGCAGCTCAAACCGTCCGGTAACCGGGGAGCTGTTTTTT. It encodes CASSSNRPVTGELFF.

V gene TRBV20-1 combines with J gene TRBJ2-1; 12 nucleotides align to TRBD2. The CDR3 runs 14 residues. The germline CDR1 and CDR2 sequences are DFQATT and SNEGSKA (reference sequence). The CDR3 DNA follows: TGCAGGGTATTTCTAGCGGGAGGGCCCAATGAGCAGTTCTTC. This translates into CRVFLAGGPNEQFF.

V and J are TRBV28 and TRBJ1-5; 7 positions match TRBD1. The germline V gene encodes CDR1 MDHEN and CDR2 SYDVKM. This CDR3 region has 15 residues. J was trimmed by 0 bases and V by 6 bases; bases with no gene match: 5. DNA for the CDR3: TGTGCCAGCAGATTCGACAGGGTTAGCAATCAGCCCCAGCATTTT. Residues: CASRFDRVSNQPQHF. The full variable domain, in which reference TRBV28 and TRBJ1-5 provide the parts outside the CDR3, is DVKVTQSSRYLVKRTGEKVFLECVQDMDHENMFWYRQDPGLGLRLIYFSYDVKMKEKGDIPEGYSVSREKKERFSLILESASTNQTSMYLCASRFDRVSNQPQHFGDGTRLSIL.

The chain carries TRBV12-1 and TRBJ2-2; no check of the table's D call, TRBD1, against the DNA was made. TRBV12-1 is classified as a pseudogene. The CDR3 is 16 residues long. For the CDR3, the DNA is TGTGCCAGCTGCGCAAGGAACAGGGGGGATTCCGGGGAGCTGTTTTTT. Residues: CASCARNRGDSGELFF.

This clonotype occurred a few times. V usage is TRBV11-2 and J usage is TRBJ2-1; TRBD2 agrees at 11 bases. The CDR3 has 19 residues. Germline CDR1 is SGHAT and CDR2 is FQNNGV. Trimming removed 0 bases from V and 0 bases from J; junction bases left unmatched: 7. The CDR3 sequence is CASSLDETSGVSSYNEQFF. In DNA, the CDR3 is TGTGCCAGCAGCTTAGATGAGACTAGCGGGGTTAGCTCCTACAATGAGCAGTTCTTC.

This clonotype was counted at least ten times. This sequence joins TRBV6-5 and TRBJ2-7; 8 bases map to TRBD2. V was pared by 5 bases and J by 5 bases, with 2 bases of the junction left unmatched. The CDR3 extends over 12 amino acids. CDR1 MNHEY and CDR2 SVGAGI come from the germline V gene. The CDR3 DNA sequence: TGTGCCAGCAGTCCGGGGGGGAACGAGCAGTACTTC. Protein product: CASSPGGNEQYF.

This clonotype was seen many times. The chain combines TRBV7-8 with TRBJ1-1, with D possibly TRBD1 on 5 matching bases. Germline V gene sequence: CDR1 SGHVS, CDR2 FQNEAQ. The length of the CDR3 is 14 residues. V was pared by 0 bases and J by 9 bases, with 14 bases between. The CDR3 is CASSLAREGLQAFF. For the CDR3, the DNA is TGTGCCAGCAGCTTAGCCAGGGAGGGACTTCAAGCTTTCTTT.

Ten or more counts support this clonotype. The chain joins TRBV20-1 to TRBJ2-7, with no clear D. The CDR3 runs 13 residues. Between the trimmed V and J ends, which lost 1 base and 1 base, there was a span of 8 bases. Looked up from germline, CDR1 is DFQATT and CDR2 is SNEGSKA (reference sequence). In DNA form, the CDR3 reads TGCAGTGCTAGAGGTCCAGGTTCCTACGAGCAGTACTTC. This sequence encodes CSARGPGSYEQYF.

There are many counts of this clonotype. The chain uses TRBV7-9 and TRBJ1-1; 8 bases are shared with TRBD1. The CDR3 length is 13 residues. The V and J ends lost 5 bases and 7 bases, in that order; junction bases with no gene match: 6. CDR1 is SEHNR, CDR2 FQNEAQ, per germline (reference sequence). This CDR3 is CASSTTGGLEAFF. CDR3 nucleotide sequence: TGTGCCAGCAGCACCACAGGGGGGCTTGAAGCTTTCTTT.

The table lists this clonotype with a few counts. The rearrangement uses TRBV2 and TRBJ2-4; 8 bases align to TRBD1. The CDR3 has 14 amino acids. Germline loops: CDR1 SNHLY, CDR2 FYNNEI. V lost 1 base to trimming and J lost 9 bases; unmatched junction nucleotides: 5. This chain's CDR3 is CASSEGTGFPIQYF. The CDR3 DNA reads as TGTGCCAGCAGTGAAGGGACAGGGTTCCCCATTCAGTACTTC.

The chain joins TRBV28 to TRBJ2-5; 9 positions match TRBD1. Germline loops: CDR1 MDHEN, CDR2 SYDVKM. The ends lost 5 bases at V and 5 bases at J; junction bases unmatched: 12. The CDR3 loop spans 16 amino acids. The CDR3 region is CASSPFGTGSGETQYF. The CDR3 region has the DNA TGTGCCAGCAGTCCCTTCGGGACAGGGAGCGGCGAGACCCAGTACTTC.

This clonotype was found many times. The gene calls are TRBV7-2 and TRBJ2-6; TRBD1 matches 12 bases. CDR3 length: 18 residues. The junction had 2 bases not matched to a gene; V was cut back by 0 bases and J by 2 bases. The germline CDR1 and CDR2 sequences are SGHTA and FQGNSA. The CDR3 nucleotides read TGTGCCAGCAGCTTAGCGGGGGACAGGGGGCCTGGGGCCAACGTCCTGACTTTC. Amino acid sequence: CASSLAGDRGPGANVLTF. Looking up the rest from reference TRBV7-2 and TRBJ2-6 gives the full variable domain: GAGVSQSPSNKVTEKGKDVELRCDPISGHTALYWYRQSLGQGLEFLIYFQGNSAPDKSGLPSDRFSAERTGGSVSTLTIQRTQQEDSAVYLCASSLAGDRGPGANVLTFGAGSRLTVL.

Concerning this clonotype itself: A much larger clone is a single base away; this may be a read error. This chain uses TRBV11-2 with TRBJ2-1; 9 positions match TRBD1. The V segment lost 6 bases and the J segment 11 bases; nucleotides outside the gene matches: 14. This CDR3 has 15 residues. Germline CDR1 SGHAT, CDR2 FQNNGV. CDR3 bases: TGTGCCAGCAGGCTCCCGGGACAGGGAATTTATAAGCAGTTCTTC. It yields the protein CASRLPGQGIYKQFF.

This clonotype showed up many times. The chain joins TRBV28 to TRBJ2-3, with a possible D match to TRBD2 (6 bases). CDR1 is MDHEN, CDR2 SYDVKM, per germline. V dropped 3 bases and J dropped 7 bases, with 14 bases sitting between them. The CDR3 length is 14 residues. The CDR3 DNA reads as TGTGCCAGCAGTTTCGTCGGGAGTATAAATACGCAGTATTTT. This encodes CASSFVGSINTQYF.

This clonotype was counted only a few times. This chain connects TRBV7-9 to TRBJ1-3; D ambiguous. The germline CDR1 and CDR2 sequences are SEHNR and FQNEAQ (reference sequence). V dropped 1 base and J dropped 0 bases, with 10 bases sitting between them. The length of the CDR3 is 16 residues. CDR3: CASSLGAGYSGNTIYF. The CDR3 DNA is TGTGCCAGCAGCTTAGGGGCAGGTTACTCTGGAAACACCATATATTTT. Full variable domain (missing parts from reference TRBV7-9 and TRBJ1-3): DTGVSQNPRHKITKRGQNVTFRCDPISEHNRLYWYRQTLGQGPEFLTYFQNEAQLEKSRLLSDRFSAERPKGSFSTLEIQRTEQGDSAMYLCASSLGAGYSGNTIYFGEGSWLTVV.